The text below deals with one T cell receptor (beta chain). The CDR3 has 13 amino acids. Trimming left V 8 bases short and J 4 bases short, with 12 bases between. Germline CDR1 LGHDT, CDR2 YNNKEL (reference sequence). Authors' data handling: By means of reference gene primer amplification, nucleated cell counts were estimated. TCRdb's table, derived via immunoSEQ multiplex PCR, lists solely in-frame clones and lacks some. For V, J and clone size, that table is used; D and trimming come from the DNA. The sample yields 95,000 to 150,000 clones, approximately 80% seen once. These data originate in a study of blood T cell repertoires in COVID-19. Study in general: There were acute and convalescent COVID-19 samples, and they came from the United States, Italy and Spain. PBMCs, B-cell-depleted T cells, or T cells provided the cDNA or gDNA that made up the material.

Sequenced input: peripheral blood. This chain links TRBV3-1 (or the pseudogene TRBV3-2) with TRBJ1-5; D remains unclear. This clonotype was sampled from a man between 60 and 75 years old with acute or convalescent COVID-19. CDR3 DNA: TGTGCCAGCGGAAATGGGAGAAATCAGCCCCAGCATTTT. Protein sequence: CASGNGRNQPQHF.